The rows below give T cell receptor beta chains drawn from one sample of a study of STAT5B mutations in CD4+ large granular lymphocyte leukemia. Sequenced by immunoSEQ multiplex PCR; TCRdb stores in-frame clones only, minus some. The repertoire includes about 35,000 clones, more than 80% of them detected once, and about 4.6% sits in the top ten. Source material: CD4+ T cells from blood buffy coats. The receptors here all came from a human donor in good health. Each CDR3 is given with its conserved first and last residue.

TRBJ2-2 | TRBV21-1 | CASSNSSVHGAGRGTGELFF
TRBJ2-1 | TRBV18 | CASSPPGNEQFF
TRBJ1-5 | TRBV7-8 | CASSMPTGTGVRDQPQHF
TRBJ1-4 | TRBV5-1 | CASSLGGQGGEKLFF
TRBJ2-3 | TRBV11-2 | CASSAQRERSDTQYF
TRBJ2-2 | TRBV7-2 | CASSLGERGSGELFF
TRBJ2-5 | TRBV5-1 | CASSLYEEETQYF
TRBJ1-2 | TRBV28 | CASRPLDYGYTF
TRBJ1-5 | TRBV10-3 | CATMMDSNQPQHF
TRBJ2-1 | TRBV7-2 | CASSLVAGAYNEQFF
TRBJ2-2 | TRBV14 | CASSQDLSGATGELFF
TRBJ1-3 | TRBV30 | CAWQEASGNTIYF
TRBJ2-2 | TRBV6-4 | CASSLELTGELFF
TRBJ2-7 | TRBV10-3 | CAISESPDTYEQYF
TRBJ2-3 | TRBV10-1 | CASSESYDTQYF
TRBJ1-2 | TRBV6-5 | CASSYSFLGNYGYTF
TRBJ1-2 | TRBV5-4 | CASSLAEYLYGYTF
TRBJ2-3 | TRBV5-1 | CASSLGAGGSDTQYF
TRBJ2-1 | TRBV30 | CAWSHRDRDFNNEQFF
TRBJ2-3 | TRBV28 | CASRPTSGSFGPDTQYF
TRBJ1-5 | TRBV7-2 | CASSFSAGSNQPQHF
TRBJ2-1 | TRBV6-1 | CASSDSGPSYNEQFF
TRBJ2-5 | TRBV11-2 | CASRATRGLGAETQYF
TRBJ2-7 | TRBV5-4 | CASAPPRGEQYF
TRBJ2-3 | TRBV10-3 | CAISGGLASSTDTQYF
TRBJ2-2 | TRBV4-3 | CASSQDWGTENTGELFF
TRBJ1-2 | TRBV10-1 | CASSENPNYGYTF
TRBJ2-7 | TRBV19 | CATSTSGIYEQYF
TRBJ2-3 | TRBV4-1 | CASSQDRHTQYF
TRBJ2-3 | TRBV5-4 | CASRSRALFTDTQYF
TRBJ2-3 | TRBV7-2 | CASSPQTSGSADTQYF
TRBJ2-5 | TRBV28 | CASSIDGTRFHGGQETQYF
TRBJ2-2 | TRBV10-1 | CASSPSAPGELFF